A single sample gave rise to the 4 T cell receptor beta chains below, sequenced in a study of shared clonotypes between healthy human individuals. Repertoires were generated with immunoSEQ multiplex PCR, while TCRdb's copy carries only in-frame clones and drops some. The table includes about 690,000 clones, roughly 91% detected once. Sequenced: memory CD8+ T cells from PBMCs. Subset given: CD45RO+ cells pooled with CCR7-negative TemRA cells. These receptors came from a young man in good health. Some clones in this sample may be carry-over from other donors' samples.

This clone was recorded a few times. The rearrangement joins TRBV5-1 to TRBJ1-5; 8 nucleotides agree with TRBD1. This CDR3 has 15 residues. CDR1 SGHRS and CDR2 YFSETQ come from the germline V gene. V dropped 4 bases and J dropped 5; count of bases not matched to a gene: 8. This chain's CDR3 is CASSLGQGRDQPQHF. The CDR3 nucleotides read TGCGCCAGCAGCCTTGGACAGGGTAGAGATCAGCCCCAGCATTTT.

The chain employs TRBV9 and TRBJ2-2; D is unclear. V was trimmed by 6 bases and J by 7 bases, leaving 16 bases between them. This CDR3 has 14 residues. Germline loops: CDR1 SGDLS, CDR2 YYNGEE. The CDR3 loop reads CASTPLDVGGELFF. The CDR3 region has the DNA TGTGCCAGCACTCCATTGGACGTCGGCGGGGAGCTGTTTTTT.

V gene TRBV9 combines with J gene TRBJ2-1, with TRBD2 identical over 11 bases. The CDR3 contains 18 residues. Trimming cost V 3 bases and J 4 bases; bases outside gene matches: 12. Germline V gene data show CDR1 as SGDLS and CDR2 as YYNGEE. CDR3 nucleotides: TGTGCCAGCAGCGCCACCCCTTCGCTAGCGGGAGGTTACAATGAGCAGTTCTTC. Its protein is CASSATPSLAGGYNEQFF.

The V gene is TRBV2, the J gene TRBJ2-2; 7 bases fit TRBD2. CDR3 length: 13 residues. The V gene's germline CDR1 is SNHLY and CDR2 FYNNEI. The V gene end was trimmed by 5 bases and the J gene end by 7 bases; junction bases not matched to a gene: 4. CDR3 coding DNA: TGTGCCAGCAGTCCCAAGCGGGGCGGGGAGCTGTTTTTT. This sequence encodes CASSPKRGGELFF.